The 22 T cell receptor beta chains below all came from one sample that was sequenced in a study of OX40 agonist ivuxolimab in advanced cancers. Clones were read by immunoSEQ multiplex PCR, and TCRdb kept only the in-frame ones, dropping some. The sample has about 82,000 clones, 75% to 90% seen once. The sample was CD4+ or CD8+ T cells sorted from blood, taken in a trial of the OX40 agonist ivuxolimab. These receptors were obtained from an adult with an advanced solid tumor such as melanoma, head and neck, liver or kidney cancer.

The chain has TRBV12-5 and TRBJ2-1; no firm D call. CDR3 length equals 14 residues. Per the germline V gene, CDR1 is LGHNT and CDR2 is FRNRAP. V was clipped by 7 bases and J by 5 bases, with 15 bases between them. CDR3 coding DNA: TGTGCTAGTGCCCGACCGGAGAAGGACAATGAGCAGTTCTTC. Its protein is CASARPEKDNEQFF.

The chain recombines TRBV2 with TRBJ2-6; 10 bases map to TRBD1. V gave up 9 bases and J gave up 3 bases; unmatched junction bases: 8. The CDR3 sequence is 16 residues long. Germline-derived CDR1 and CDR2 are SNHLY and FYNNEI. CDR3 coding DNA: TGTGCCAGTTCCGGGACAGGGGAGTTTGGGGCCAACGTCCTGACTTTC. Residues: CASSGTGEFGANVLTF. The variable domain in full, completed from reference TRBV2 and TRBJ2-6, reads EPEVTQTPSHQVTQMGQEVILRCVPISNHLYFYWYRQILGQKVEFLVSFYNNEISEKSEIFDDQFSVERPDGSNFTLKIRSTKLEDSAMYFCASSGTGEFGANVLTFGAGSRLTVL.

This clone has a single count. The chain links TRBV12-5 to TRBJ1-1; the D gene is possibly TRBD1 (6 bases). The CDR3 extends over 14 amino acids. Trimming removed 7 bases at V and 0 bases at J, with 12 bases between. Germline lookup yields CDR1 LGHNT and CDR2 FRNRAP. In DNA form, the CDR3 reads TGTGCTAGTGTACAGGGAAGCGTGAACACTGAAGCTTTCTTT. Protein product: CASVQGSVNTEAFF.

V and J are TRBV2 and TRBJ2-7; D is possibly TRBD1 or TRBD2 (6 bases each). With 6 bases removed from V and 2 bases from J, the gap between germline ends came to 17 bases. CDR3 length equals 15 residues. Germline V gene lookup returns CDR1 SNHLY and CDR2 FYNNEI. The CDR3 DNA sequence: TGTGCCAGCAGCGAACGGCCGGGGGCCCCCTACGAGCAGTACGTC. Translation: CASSERPGAPYEQYV.

The chain couples TRBV28 to TRBJ1-2; TRBD1 aligns across 9 bases. J gave up 7 bases and V 5 bases, and 11 bases lay outside the gene matches. The V gene's germline CDR1 is MDHEN and CDR2 SYDVKM. CDR3 length equals 15 residues. CDR3 bases: TGTGCCAGCAGTGGACCGGGACAGGGTATCTTTGGCTACACCTTC. Translated: CASSGPGQGIFGYTF.

This clone was detected once. The V gene is TRBV30, the J gene TRBJ1-6; no clear D. CDR1 GTSNPN and CDR2 SVGIG come from the germline V gene (reference sequence). This CDR3 contains 15 residues. The V end lost 0 bases, the J end lost 10 bases, and 16 bases lay between the germline ends. The CDR3 protein is CAWSVRGGLISPLHF. CDR3 DNA: TGTGCCTGGAGTGTACGGGGAGGTCTGATCTCACCCCTCCACTTT.

The chain links TRBV19 to TRBJ2-5; 7 bases fit TRBD2. The trim removed 8 bases at V and 0 bases at J, leaving 9 bases unmatched. This CDR3 contains 15 residues. CDR1 and CDR2 from the germline V gene are LNHDA and SQIVND (reference sequence). The CDR3 protein is CASGGTIQYQETQYF. CDR3 DNA sequence: TGTGCCAGTGGTGGGACTATACAGTACCAAGAGACCCAGTACTTC.

The table lists this clone with a count of one. This sequence joins TRBV28 and TRBJ2-2; TRBD1 agrees at 7 bases. The CDR3 is made up of 15 amino acids. Germline CDR1 reads MDHEN; CDR2 reads SYDVKM. V lost 3 bases to trimming and J lost 5 bases; unmatched junction nucleotides: 6. CDR3: CASSFPGQMTGELFF. Here the CDR3 DNA reads TGTGCCAGCAGTTTTCCGGGACAGATGACCGGGGAGCTGTTTTTT. The full variable domain, with the rest looked up from reference TRBV28 and TRBJ2-2, is DVKVTQSSRYLVKRTGEKVFLECVQDMDHENMFWYRQDPGLGLRLIYFSYDVKMKEKGDIPEGYSVSREKKERFSLILESASTNQTSMYLCASSFPGQMTGELFFGEGSRLTVL.

The chain has TRBV19 and TRBJ1-5, with 8 bases fitting TRBD1. The CDR3 contains 13 residues. V was pared by 3 bases and J by 6 bases, with 1 base of the junction left unmatched. From germline, CDR1 is LNHDA and CDR2 SQIVND (reference sequence). The CDR3 nucleotides are TGTGCCAGTAGTATCGACAGGGGTCAGCCCCAGCATTTT. Residues: CASSIDRGQPQHF.

The CDR3 loop reads CASSPLGRVADTQYF. CDR3 DNA: TGTGCCAGCAGCCCCCTTGGCAGGGTTGCAGATACGCAGTATTTT. The chain employs TRBV7-2 and TRBJ2-3, with D possibly matching TRBD1 (5 bases). Germline lookup yields CDR1 SGHTA and CDR2 FQGNSA. CDR3 length: 15 residues. Trimming removed 5 bases at V and 4 bases at J, with 16 bases between.

The rearrangement joins TRBV5-1 to TRBJ2-3; 11 bases are shared with TRBD2. V dropped 0 bases and J dropped 2; count of bases not matched to a gene: 5. Germline values: CDR1 SGHRS, CDR2 YFSETQ. The CDR3 runs 17 residues. CDR3 residues: CASSLEIAGGYTDTQYF. Here the CDR3 DNA reads TGCGCCAGCAGCTTGGAAATAGCGGGAGGGTACACAGATACGCAGTATTTT.

The chain employs TRBV2 and TRBJ2-7; no clear D gene. Germline V gene lookup returns CDR1 SNHLY and CDR2 FYNNEI. The CDR3 has 14 residues. The V gene lost 7 bases and the J gene lost 0 bases, with 13 bases spanning the gap. Here the CDR3 DNA reads TGTGCCAGCATTGAGGACCAATACTCCTACGAGCAGTACTTC. The encoded protein is CASIEDQYSYEQYF.

This clone was detected a few times. Here the CDR3 reads CASSSLGSDEQYF. Here the CDR3 DNA reads TGTGCCAGCAGTTCACTCGGTAGTGACGAGCAGTACTTC. The chain couples TRBV6-5 to TRBJ2-7; D is uncertain. V shed 4 bases and J shed 5 bases, with 12 bases lying between them. Germline CDR1 MNHEY, CDR2 SVGAGI. The CDR3 length is 13 residues.

This clone occurred once. V is TRBV6-5 and J is TRBJ2-7; a weak D match, TRBD1 (6 bases). Germline loops: CDR1 MNHEY, CDR2 SVGAGI. The CDR3 spans 14 residues. Trimming cost V 5 bases and J 0 bases, with 11 bases left between them. CDR3 sequence reads: CASSRTDSSYEQYF. CDR3 bases: TGTGCCAGCAGTCGGACAGACAGCTCCTACGAGCAGTACTTC.

This chain uses TRBV5-1 with TRBJ2-7; weak D call: TRBD1 (5 bases). This CDR3 comprises 14 residues. Trimming removed 6 bases at V and 2 bases at J, with 15 bases between. Germline V CDR1 and CDR2: SGHRS, YFSETQ. The CDR3 loop reads CASKQGMRTYEQYF. CDR3 in DNA: TGCGCCAGCAAGCAGGGAATGAGAACCTACGAGCAGTACTTC.

J is TRBJ1-1 and V is TRBV27, with 9 bases aligning to TRBD1. Germline V gene data show CDR1 as MNHEY and CDR2 as SMNVEV (reference sequence). CDR3 length: 15 residues. J was trimmed by 1 base and V by 1 base; bases with no gene match: 1. The CDR3 spells CASSLLGQGNTEAFF. DNA for the CDR3: TGTGCCAGCAGTTTATTGGGACAGGGGAACACTGAAGCTTTCTTT.

The chain links TRBV5-1 to TRBJ1-6, with 12 positions matching TRBD1. The junction had 9 bases not matched to a gene; V was cut back by 4 bases and J by 10 bases. This CDR3 has 16 amino acids. Germline CDR1 SGHRS, CDR2 YFSETQ. The CDR3 reads CASSLPVGQGASPLHF. The CDR3 region has the DNA TGCGCCAGCAGCCTACCAGTGGGACAGGGGGCCTCACCCCTCCACTTT.

This clone was detected only a few times. The chain employs TRBV7-9 and TRBJ1-3; D uncertain. The V gene lost 4 bases and the J gene lost 4 bases, with 11 bases spanning the gap. In germline, CDR1 is SEHNR, CDR2 FQNEAQ (reference sequence). The CDR3 sequence is 14 residues long. The CDR3 sequence is CASSSAGIGNTIYF. The CDR3 DNA reads as TGTGCCAGCAGCTCTGCAGGAATAGGAAACACCATATATTTT.

The sample holds a few counts of this clone. This chain's CDR3 is CASSSRGNEQFF. Here the CDR3 DNA reads TGTGCCAGCAGCTCCAGGGGAAATGAGCAGTTCTTC. V and J are TRBV7-2 and TRBJ2-1; perhaps TRBD1 as D (6 bases). Germline assignment: CDR1 SGHTA and CDR2 FQGNSA. Trimming removed 4 bases from V and 7 bases from J, with 8 bases in between. This CDR3 has 12 residues.

The chain carries TRBV2 and TRBJ2-2; the D is unclear. The V end lost 6 bases, the J end lost 3 bases, and 8 bases lay between the germline ends. The CDR3 is 13 residues long. CDR1 and CDR2 (germline): SNHLY, FYNNEI. CDR3 nucleotide sequence: TGTGCCAGCAGCCGCGGAGACACCGGGGAGCTGTTTTTT. It encodes CASSRGDTGELFF.

V usage is TRBV5-4 and J usage is TRBJ1-3; no clear D. The CDR3 consists of 15 residues. Germline V gives CDR1 SGHNT, CDR2 YYREEE (reference sequence). V dropped 6 bases and J dropped 3 bases, with 16 bases sitting between them. CDR3 sequence reads: CASTPRGEGGNTIYF. Here the CDR3 DNA reads TGTGCCAGCACCCCTCGAGGTGAGGGTGGAAACACCATATATTTT.

V and J are TRBV7-2 and TRBJ2-7; 8 positions agree with TRBD1. With 5 bases clipped from V and 5 bases from J, the junction kept 8 bases outside the gene matches. Germline V gene lookup returns CDR1 SGHTA and CDR2 FQGNSA. The CDR3 is 14 residues long. The CDR3 bases are TGTGCCAGCAGCCGGACCAGGGGGCTTAACGAGCAGTACTTC. It codes for CASSRTRGLNEQYF.